Detailed here is one T cell receptor (beta chain). Antigen unknown. These data come from a study of radiation and T cells in renal cell carcinoma. General observations from the study: From baseline, blood top tumor clonotypes peaked at 2 weeks post-radiation. Pretreatment tumor biopsies were lacking, so baseline clonotypes are unknown.

Time point noted: blood 2 weeks post-SBRT. Treatment denoted: 15 Gy SBRT to primary tumor, nephrectomy 4 weeks later. Clear cell pathology was present in this patient's renal cell carcinoma. Assay used: immunoSEQ multiplex PCR; TCRdb lists only in-frame clones, some missing. The data show about 130,000 clones, roughly four fifths seen once. The sequences come from blood, collected from a patient whose treatment included radiotherapy and nephrectomy. The TCR originated in a man in his forties or fifties with renal cell carcinoma.

This chain's CDR3 is CASSFSATDTQYF. In nucleotides, the CDR3 is TGCGCCAGCAGCTTCTCGGCAACAGATACGCAGTATTTT. The rearrangement links TRBV5-1 to TRBJ2-3, with no clear D. V was pared by 2 bases and J by 3 bases, with 7 bases between. Germline values: CDR1 SGHRS, CDR2 YFSETQ. The CDR3 loop spans 13 amino acids.